This T cell receptor beta chain was identified in a study of T cells after posttransplantation cyclophosphamide. This CDR3 region has 18 residues. Germline V gene data show CDR1 as LGHNA and CDR2 as YSLEER. V was clipped by 0 bases and J by 0 bases, with 12 bases between them. The table came from immunoSEQ multiplex PCR; TCRdb's copy has only in-frame clones and leaves some out. The data contain about 36,000 clones, around 80% of them singletons. A marrow graft followed busulfan-fludarabine conditioning, with cyclophosphamide on days +3 and +4. The chain employs TRBV4-3 and TRBJ2-6, with no clear D. This receptor was identified in a female patient in her forties who received an allogeneic stem cell transplant from a related donor, was CMV-positive, and had no GVHD. The graft donor may account for some of the T cells. This sample comprised CD4+ T cells sorted from blood, obtained roughly 250 weeks after a stem cell transplant with posttransplant cyclophosphamide. CDR3 nucleotide sequence: TGCGCCAGCAGCCAAGATCGAGCTTTGATCTCTGGGGCCAACGTCCTGACTTTC. As protein: CASSQDRALISGANVLTF.